This T cell receptor (beta chain) was sequenced during a study of regulatory T cells in long-lasting Graves disease. Study information: Over 5 years of antithyroid drugs with positive TSH receptor antibodies was taken to mean persistent Graves' disease.

This sample's time point: persistent/refractory GD, antithyroid drugs over 5 years with positive TRAb. PBMC RNA was the source of the TCR library. It was an endocrinology department in Xi'an, China, that provided the patients. HTBI primers from iRepertoire and Arm-PCR of CDR3 regions yielded the TCR beta libraries. One entry per CDR3 protein, called by TCRdb with MiXCR from the multiplex PCR reads. The sample shows roughly 360,000 distinct CDR3 sequences, more than 20% of them seen only once. General study points: It was in persistent disease that TRBV28, TRBJ1-2 and TRBJ2-5 were favored. Persistent Graves' disease cases displayed lower TCR diversity than newly diagnosed ones.

This clonotype was picked up many times. The antigen is not known. V was pared by 2 bases and J by 2 bases, with 7 bases between. From germline, CDR1 is MNHEY and CDR2 SVGAGI. The CDR3 has 13 residues. This specimen was peripheral blood mononuclear cells (PBMCs), taken when the disease was refractory, from a patient treated with antithyroid drugs. The clonotype was recovered from a woman in her forties with Graves disease. The chain combines TRBV6-5 with TRBJ2-7; D unresolved. DNA of the CDR3: TGTGCCAGCAGTTACGACGGAACCTACGAGCAGTACTTC. Translation: CASSYDGTYEQYF.